Sequencing of this TCR beta chain was carried out in a study of T cell responses to AZD1222 COVID-19 vaccine (dated by TCRdb to the early 2020s). Turning to the overall study: TCR sequencing covered some 240 trial participants: about 210 given two doses of AZD1222 and about 26 given two doses of MenACWY control vaccine. Trial participants were enrolled by age into 18-55, 56-69 and 70-plus year subgroups, with approximately 150, 30 and 60 TCR-sequenced participants respectively.

Overall results and qualifications from the work: Reportedly, close to half of the unique spike-specific TCRs recognized epitopes lying outside the regions that are mutated in the B.1.351 and B.1.1.7 variants. The 56-69-year group was small, and its depth increase did not reach significance, likely because of low power. Most participants were white British and females outnumbered males, and the authors suggested that clonal diversity may have been underestimated. The vaccine-associated CD4 TCRs covered the entire spike protein, and the dominant responses fell in regions 160-218 and 743-854. Conclusions about previously exposed vaccinees are limited because only five to seven AZD1222 recipients were SARS-CoV-2 seropositive at baseline. After two AZD1222 doses, both the breadth and the depth of spike-specific TCRs were significantly higher than at day 0 and than in MenACWY recipients. Because no day 14 peak-response samples were available, repertoires were characterized only after the peak T cell response.

The CDR3 regions of human TCRbeta chains were analyzed by immunosequencing. As for how the authors treated the data: TCRs in the repertoires were matched against a reference library of SARS-CoV-2-specific TCRs that had been generated with the MIRA antigen-specificity platform. Breadth meant the fraction of unique TCRs that were SARS-CoV-2-associated, whereas depth meant the fraction of total T cells that were SARS-CoV-2-associated. Using the MIRA data, each spike-specific TCR was assigned both to the spike region to which the TCR was reactive and to a CD4 or CD8 class. Log10-transformed breadth and depth values were compared by one-way ANOVA with Sidak's multiple comparisons tests. Entries here come from immuneACCESS through TCRdb and include only in-frame sequences with V and J called. Some clones fail to appear in such tables; in the studies checked, an unresolved V gene covers under half of the shortfall, and the cause of the remainder is unknown. V and J calls and clone size are given by that table; D and trimming were obtained from the DNA. A total of approximately 89,000 clones appear in this sample, 90% to 95% of them only once. Of the sample, 4.5% to 5.5% falls within the top ten clones.

At the junction V is shortened by 4 bases and J by 1 base, with 12 bases in between. From the germline V gene (reference sequence), CDR1 is LNHDA and CDR2 is SQIVND. There are 15 amino acids in the CDR3, from cysteine to phenylalanine inclusive. Here the CDR3 DNA is all that survives: 45 bases in frame from base 1. The time point tag for this specimen amounts to: baseline before first vaccination. Interpreted using the paper, the treatment or condition label stands for: meningococcal conjugate vaccine given as trial control. Vaccinee samples came from UK trials COV001 and COV002, including a single-blind randomized controlled phase 2/3 trial of AZD1222 (ChAdOx1 nCoV-19) in healthy adults. Trial participant PBMC samples were collected at day 0 and day 28 after the second dose for TCRbeta chain sequencing. Comment on this clone: The antigen this receptor binds is unknown. Within one base of it there is no much larger clone, and no base qualities were kept.

The material was peripheral blood, obtained on day 0 of MenACWY control vaccination. The sequence links TRBV19 to TRBJ2-3, with a weak D call of TRBD1 (6 bases match). This clonotype originated in an adult in good health. The sequenced DNA: TGTGCCAGTAGTAGATCAGGGGACCGCACAGATACGCAGTATTTT. Translated, this is CASSRSGDRTDTQYF.